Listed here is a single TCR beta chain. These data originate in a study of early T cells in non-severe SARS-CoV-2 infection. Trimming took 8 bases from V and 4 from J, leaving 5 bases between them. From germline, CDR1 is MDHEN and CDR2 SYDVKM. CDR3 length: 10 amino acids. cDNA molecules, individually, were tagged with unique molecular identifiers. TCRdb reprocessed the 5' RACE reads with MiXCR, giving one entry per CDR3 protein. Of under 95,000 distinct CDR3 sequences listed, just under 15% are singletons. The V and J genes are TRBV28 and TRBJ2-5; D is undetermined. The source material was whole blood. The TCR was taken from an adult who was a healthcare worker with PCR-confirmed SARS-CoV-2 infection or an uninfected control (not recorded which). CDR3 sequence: CASGRETQYF. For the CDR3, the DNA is TGTGCCAGCGGCAGAGAGACCCAGTACTTC.